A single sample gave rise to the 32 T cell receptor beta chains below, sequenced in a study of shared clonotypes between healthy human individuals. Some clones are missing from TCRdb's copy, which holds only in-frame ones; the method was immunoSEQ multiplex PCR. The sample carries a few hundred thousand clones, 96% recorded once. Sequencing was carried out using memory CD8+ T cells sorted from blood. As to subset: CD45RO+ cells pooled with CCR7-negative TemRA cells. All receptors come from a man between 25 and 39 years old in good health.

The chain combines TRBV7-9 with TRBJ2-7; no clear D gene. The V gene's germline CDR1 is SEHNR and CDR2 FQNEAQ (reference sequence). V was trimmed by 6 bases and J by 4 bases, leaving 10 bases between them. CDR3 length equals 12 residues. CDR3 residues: CASSSEAYEQYF. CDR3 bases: TGTGCCAGCAGTTCAGAAGCTTACGAGCAGTACTTC.

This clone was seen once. CDR3 bases: TGTGCCAGCAGTTATTTCCACGAGCAGTTCTTC. It translates to CASSYFHEQFF. This chain uses TRBV6-6 with TRBJ2-1; no clear D. Trimming stripped 3 bases from V and 10 bases from J, with 7 bases between. CDR3 length: 11 residues. Germline V gene lookup returns CDR1 MNHNY and CDR2 SVGAGI (reference sequence).

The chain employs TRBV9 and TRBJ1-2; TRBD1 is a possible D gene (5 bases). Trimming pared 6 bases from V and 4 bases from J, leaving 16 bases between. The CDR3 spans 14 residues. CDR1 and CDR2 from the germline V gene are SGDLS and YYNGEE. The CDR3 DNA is TGTGCCAGCACCCAGCGCTTGGGGGTCTATGGCTACACCTTC. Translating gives CASTQRLGVYGYTF.

The CDR3 DNA is TGTGCCAGCAGCCCCCAAGCTTTTTTCGGGTCAGATACGCAGTATTTT. Protein product: CASSPQAFFGSDTQYF. The chain is built from TRBV7-3 and TRBJ2-3, with no clear D. Trimming stripped 5 bases from V and 4 bases from J, with 19 bases between. CDR1 SGHTA and CDR2 FQGTGA come from the germline V gene. The CDR3 runs 16 residues. Using reference TRBV7-3 and TRBJ2-3 for the parts outside the CDR3, the full variable domain is GAGVSQTPSNKVTEKGKYVELRCDPISGHTALYWYRQSLGQGPEFLIYFQGTGAADDSGLPNDRFFAVRPEGSVSTLKIQRTERGDSAVYLCASSPQAFFGSDTQYFGPGTRLTVL.

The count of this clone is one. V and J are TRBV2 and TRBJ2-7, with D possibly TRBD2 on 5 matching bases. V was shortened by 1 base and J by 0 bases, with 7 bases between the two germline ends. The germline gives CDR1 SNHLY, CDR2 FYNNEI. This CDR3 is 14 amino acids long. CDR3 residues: CASSEGRASYEQYF. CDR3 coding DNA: TGTGCCAGCAGTGAAGGGCGGGCCTCCTACGAGCAGTACTTC.

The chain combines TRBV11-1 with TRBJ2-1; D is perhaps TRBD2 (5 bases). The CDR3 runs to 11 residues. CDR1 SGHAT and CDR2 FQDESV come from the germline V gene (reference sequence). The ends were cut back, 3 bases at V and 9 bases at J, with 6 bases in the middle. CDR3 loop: CASSLGVEQFF. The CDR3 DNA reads TGTGCCAGCAGCTTGGGAGTTGAGCAGTTCTTC.

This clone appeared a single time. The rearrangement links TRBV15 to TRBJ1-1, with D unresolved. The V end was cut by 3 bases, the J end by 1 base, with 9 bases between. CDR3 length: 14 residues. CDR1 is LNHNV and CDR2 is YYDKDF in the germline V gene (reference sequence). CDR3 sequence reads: CATSRVTGNTEAFF. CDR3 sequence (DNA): TGTGCCACCAGCAGGGTGACGGGGAACACTGAAGCTTTCTTT. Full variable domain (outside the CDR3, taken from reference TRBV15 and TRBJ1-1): DAMVIQNPRYQVTQFGKPVTLSCSQTLNHNVMYWYQQKSSQAPKLLFHYYDKDFNNEADTPDNFQSRRPNTSFCFLDIRSPGLGDTAMYLCATSRVTGNTEAFFGQGTRLTVV.

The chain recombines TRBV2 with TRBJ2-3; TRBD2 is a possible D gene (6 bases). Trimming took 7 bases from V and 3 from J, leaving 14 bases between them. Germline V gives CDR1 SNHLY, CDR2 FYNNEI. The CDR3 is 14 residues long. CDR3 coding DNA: TGTGCCAGCAAAGTCGGGAGTGGGACAGATACGCAGTATTTT. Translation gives CASKVGSGTDTQYF.

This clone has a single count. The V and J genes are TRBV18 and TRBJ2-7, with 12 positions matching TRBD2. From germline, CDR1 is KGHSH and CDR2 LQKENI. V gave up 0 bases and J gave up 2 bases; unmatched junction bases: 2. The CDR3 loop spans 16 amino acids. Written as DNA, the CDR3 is TGTGCCAGCTCACCACCTGGACTAGCGGGGACCTACGAGCAGTACTTC. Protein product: CASSPPGLAGTYEQYF.

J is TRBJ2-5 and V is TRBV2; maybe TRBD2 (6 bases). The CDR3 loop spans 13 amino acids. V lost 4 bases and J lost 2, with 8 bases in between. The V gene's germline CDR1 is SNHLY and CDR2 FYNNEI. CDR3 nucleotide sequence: TGTGCCAGCAGTGGAGGGAGGCAAGAGACCCAGTACTTC. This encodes CASSGGRQETQYF.

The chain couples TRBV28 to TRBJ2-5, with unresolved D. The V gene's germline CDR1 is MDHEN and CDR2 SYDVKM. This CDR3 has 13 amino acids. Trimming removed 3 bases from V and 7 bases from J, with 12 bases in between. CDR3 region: CASSFKGYGTQYF. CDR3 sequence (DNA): TGTGCCAGCAGTTTTAAAGGGTACGGGACCCAGTACTTC.

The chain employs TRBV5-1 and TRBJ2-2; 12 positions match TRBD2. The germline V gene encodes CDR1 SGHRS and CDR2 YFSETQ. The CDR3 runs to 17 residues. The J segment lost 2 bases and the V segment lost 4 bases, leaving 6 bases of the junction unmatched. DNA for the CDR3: TGCGCCAGCAGCACGCGAGGACTAGCGGGAAACACCGGGGAGCTGTTTTTT. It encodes CASSTRGLAGNTGELFF. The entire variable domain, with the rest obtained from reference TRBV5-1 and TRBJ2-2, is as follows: KAGVTQTPRYLIKTRGQQVTLSCSPISGHRSVSWYQQTPGQGLQFLFEYFSETQRNKGNFPGRFSGRQFSNSRSEMNVSTLELGDSALYLCASSTRGLAGNTGELFFGEGSRLTVL.

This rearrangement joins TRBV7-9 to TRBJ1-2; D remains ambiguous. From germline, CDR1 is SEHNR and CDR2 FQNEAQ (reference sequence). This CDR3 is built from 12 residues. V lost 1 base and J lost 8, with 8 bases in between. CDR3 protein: CASSLGFGGYTF. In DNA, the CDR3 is TGTGCCAGCAGCTTAGGTTTCGGGGGCTACACCTTC.

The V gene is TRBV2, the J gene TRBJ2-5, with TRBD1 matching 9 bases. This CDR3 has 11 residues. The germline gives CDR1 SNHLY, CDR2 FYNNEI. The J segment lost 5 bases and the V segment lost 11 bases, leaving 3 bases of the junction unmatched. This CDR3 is CAGQGSETQYF. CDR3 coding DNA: TGTGCCGGACAGGGGTCGGAGACCCAGTACTTC.

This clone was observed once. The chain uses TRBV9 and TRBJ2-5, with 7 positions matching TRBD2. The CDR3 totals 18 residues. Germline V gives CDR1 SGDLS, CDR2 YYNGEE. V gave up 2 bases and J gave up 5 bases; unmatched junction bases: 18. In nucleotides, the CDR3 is TGTGCCAGCAGCGTCGCCCCAAATCGGCGGGGGAGAGTTGAGACCCAGTACTTC. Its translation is CASSVAPNRRGRVETQYF. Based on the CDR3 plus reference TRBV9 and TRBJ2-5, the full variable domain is DSGVTQTPKHLITATGQRVTLRCSPRSGDLSVYWYQQSLDQGLQFLIQYYNGEERAKGNILERFSAQQFPDLHSELNLSSLELGDSALYFCASSVAPNRRGRVETQYFGPGTRLLVL.

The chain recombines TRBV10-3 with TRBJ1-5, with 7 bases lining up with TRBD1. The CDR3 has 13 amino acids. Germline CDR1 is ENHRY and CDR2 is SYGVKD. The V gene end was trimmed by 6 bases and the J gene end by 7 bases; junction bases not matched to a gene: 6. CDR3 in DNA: TGTGCCATCAGCGACAGGGTCGGACAGCCCCAGCATTTT. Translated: CAISDRVGQPQHF.

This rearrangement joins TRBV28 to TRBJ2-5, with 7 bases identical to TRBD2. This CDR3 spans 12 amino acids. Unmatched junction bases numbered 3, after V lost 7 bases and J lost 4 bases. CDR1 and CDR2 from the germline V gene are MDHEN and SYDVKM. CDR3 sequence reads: CASTAGRETQYF. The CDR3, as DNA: TGTGCCAGCACAGCGGGAAGAGAGACCCAGTACTTC.

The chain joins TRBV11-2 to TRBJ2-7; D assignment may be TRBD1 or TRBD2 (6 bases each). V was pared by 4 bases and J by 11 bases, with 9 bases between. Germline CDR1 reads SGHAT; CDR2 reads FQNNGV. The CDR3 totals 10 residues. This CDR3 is CASSSGEEYF. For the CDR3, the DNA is TGTGCCAGCAGCTCAGGGGAGGAGTACTTC.

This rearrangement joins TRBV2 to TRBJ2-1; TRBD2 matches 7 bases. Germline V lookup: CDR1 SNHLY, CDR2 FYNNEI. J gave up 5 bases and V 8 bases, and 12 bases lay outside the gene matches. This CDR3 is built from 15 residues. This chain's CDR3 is CASGRDLTANNEQFF. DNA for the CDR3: TGTGCCAGCGGGAGGGACCTCACCGCAAACAATGAGCAGTTCTTC.

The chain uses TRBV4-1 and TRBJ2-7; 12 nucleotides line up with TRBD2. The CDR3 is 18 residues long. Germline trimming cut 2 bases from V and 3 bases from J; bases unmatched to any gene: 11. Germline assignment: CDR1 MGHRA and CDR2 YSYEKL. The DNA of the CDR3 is TGCGCCAGCAGCCAAACCCTAGCGGGAGGGCCAGTCTACTACGAGCAGTACTTC. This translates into CASSQTLAGGPVYYEQYF.

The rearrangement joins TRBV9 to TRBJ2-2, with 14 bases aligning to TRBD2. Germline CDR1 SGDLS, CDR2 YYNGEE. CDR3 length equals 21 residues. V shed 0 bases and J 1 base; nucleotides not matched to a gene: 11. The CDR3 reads CASSVAGTSGSKKVNTGELFF. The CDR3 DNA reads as TGTGCCAGCAGCGTAGCGGGGACTAGCGGGAGTAAAAAGGTGAACACCGGGGAGCTGTTTTTT. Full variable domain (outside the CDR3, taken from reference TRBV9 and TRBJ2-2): DSGVTQTPKHLITATGQRVTLRCSPRSGDLSVYWYQQSLDQGLQFLIQYYNGEERAKGNILERFSAQQFPDLHSELNLSSLELGDSALYFCASSVAGTSGSKKVNTGELFFGEGSRLTVL.

The CDR3 spells CAISDNDSLGQRSSGYTF. As DNA, the CDR3 is TGTGCCATCAGTGATAATGATTCTTTGGGACAGCGATCATCTGGCTACACCTTC. This chain connects TRBV10-3 to TRBJ1-2, with 7 bases identical to TRBD1. This CDR3 spans 18 amino acids. Germline V gene sequence: CDR1 ENHRY, CDR2 SYGVKD. The V segment lost 3 bases and the J segment 7 bases; nucleotides outside the gene matches: 20.

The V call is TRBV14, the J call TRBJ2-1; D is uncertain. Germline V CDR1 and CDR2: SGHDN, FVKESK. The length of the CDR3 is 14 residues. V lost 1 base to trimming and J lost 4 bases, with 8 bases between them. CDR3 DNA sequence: TGTGCCAGCAGCCAAGCTCTCCAATACAATGAGCAGTTCTTC. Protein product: CASSQALQYNEQFF.

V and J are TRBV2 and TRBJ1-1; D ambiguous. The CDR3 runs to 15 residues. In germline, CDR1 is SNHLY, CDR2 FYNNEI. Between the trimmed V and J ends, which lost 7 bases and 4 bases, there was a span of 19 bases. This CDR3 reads CASNPRTGMGTEAFF. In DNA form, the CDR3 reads TGTGCCAGCAATCCTCGGACTGGGATGGGCACTGAAGCTTTCTTT.

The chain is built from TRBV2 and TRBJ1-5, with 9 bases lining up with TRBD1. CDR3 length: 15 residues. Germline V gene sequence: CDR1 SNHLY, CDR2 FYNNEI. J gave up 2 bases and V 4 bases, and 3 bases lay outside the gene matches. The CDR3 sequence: CASSGDRVGNQPQHF. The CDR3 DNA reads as TGTGCCAGCAGTGGGGACAGGGTGGGCAATCAGCCCCAGCATTTT.

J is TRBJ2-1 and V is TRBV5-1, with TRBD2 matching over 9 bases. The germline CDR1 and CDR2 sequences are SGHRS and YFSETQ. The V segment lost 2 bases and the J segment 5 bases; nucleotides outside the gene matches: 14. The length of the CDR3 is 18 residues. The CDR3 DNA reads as TGCGCCAGCAGCTTCGGCGGGAGGGCCAACCAATATGACAATGAGCAGTTCTTC. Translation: CASSFGGRANQYDNEQFF.

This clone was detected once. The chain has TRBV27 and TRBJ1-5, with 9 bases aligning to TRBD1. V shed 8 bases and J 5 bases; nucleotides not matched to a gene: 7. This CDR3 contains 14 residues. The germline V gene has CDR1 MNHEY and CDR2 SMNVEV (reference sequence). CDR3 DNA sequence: TGTGCCAGCGGGACAGGGCGGGGGGATCAGCCCCAGCATTTT. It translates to CASGTGRGDQPQHF.

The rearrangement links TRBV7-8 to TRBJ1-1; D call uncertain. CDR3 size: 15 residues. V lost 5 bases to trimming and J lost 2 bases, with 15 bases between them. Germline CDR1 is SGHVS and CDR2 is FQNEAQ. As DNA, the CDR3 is TGTGCCAGCAGCCCTAGTTCCGTTTTCAACACTGAAGCTTTCTTT. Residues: CASSPSSVFNTEAFF.

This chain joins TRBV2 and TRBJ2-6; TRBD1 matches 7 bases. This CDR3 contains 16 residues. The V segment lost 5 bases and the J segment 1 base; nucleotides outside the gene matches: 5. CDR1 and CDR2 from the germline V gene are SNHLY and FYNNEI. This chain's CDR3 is CASSPDRSSGANVLTF. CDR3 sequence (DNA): TGTGCCAGCAGTCCGGACAGGAGTTCTGGGGCCAACGTCCTGACTTTC.

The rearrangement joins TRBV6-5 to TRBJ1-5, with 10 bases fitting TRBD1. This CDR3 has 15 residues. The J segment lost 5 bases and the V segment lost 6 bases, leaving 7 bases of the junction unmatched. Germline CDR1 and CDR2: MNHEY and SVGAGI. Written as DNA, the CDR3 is TGTGCCAGCAGGCGACAGGGGGCCGGGGATCAGCCCCAGCATTTT. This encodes CASRRQGAGDQPQHF.

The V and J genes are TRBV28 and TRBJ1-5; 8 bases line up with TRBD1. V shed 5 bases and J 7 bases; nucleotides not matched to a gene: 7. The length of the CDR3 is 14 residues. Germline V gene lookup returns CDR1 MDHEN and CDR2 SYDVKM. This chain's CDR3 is CASSQRTGRQPQHF. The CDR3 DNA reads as TGTGCCAGCAGTCAGAGGACAGGGCGGCAGCCCCAGCATTTT.

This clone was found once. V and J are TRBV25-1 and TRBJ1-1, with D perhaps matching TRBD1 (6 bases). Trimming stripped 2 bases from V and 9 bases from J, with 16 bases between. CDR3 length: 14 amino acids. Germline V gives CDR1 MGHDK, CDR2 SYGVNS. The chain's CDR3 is CASSEGGRARQAFF. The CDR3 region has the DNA TGTGCCAGCAGTGAAGGGGGCAGGGCGAGGCAAGCTTTCTTT. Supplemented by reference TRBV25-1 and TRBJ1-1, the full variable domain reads EADIYQTPRYLVIGTGKKITLECSQTMGHDKMYWYQQDPGMELHLIHYSYGVNSTEKGDLSSESTVSRIRTEHFPLTLESARPSHTSQYLCASSEGGRARQAFFGQGTRLTVV.